These T cell receptor beta chains were read from a single sample in a study of cytomegalovirus exposure and HLA in healthy donors. The repertoire was sequenced with immunoSEQ multiplex PCR; TCRdb's copy has only in-frame clones and lacks some. The sample carries about 120,000 clones, 80% recorded once. The sample consisted of PBMCs. These receptors were collected from a female donor in good health and CMV-seropositive. CDR3s include the opening cysteine and the closing phenylalanine or tryptophan. D genes are given only for firm matches. Only some rows state a clone size, as once, few, many or a class for expanded clones.

D gene	V gene	clone size	J gene	CDR3 DNA	CDR3 protein
TRBD1	TRBV30	-	TRBJ2-7	TGTGCCTGGAGTGTACGGGACAGGGCCTACGAGCAGTACTTC	CAWSVRDRAYEQYF
TRBD1	TRBV10-3	-	TRBJ2-7	TGTGCCATCAGGACCACAGGGGCCGAGCAGTACTTC	CAIRTTGAEQYF
TRBD1	TRBV7-2	-	TRBJ1-2	TGTGCCAGCAGCGCTCAGGGGGCGGTCTATGGCTACACCTTC	CASSAQGAVYGYTF
-	TRBV5-1	-	TRBJ2-7	TGCGCCAGCAGCTGGGGGCCTCAGGTGTTCGAGCAGTACTTC	CASSWGPQVFEQYF
TRBD1	TRBV6-1	-	TRBJ2-7	TGTGCCAGCAGGGACAGGGGGGAAGAGCAGTACTTC	CASRDRGEEQYF
TRBD1	TRBV30	-	TRBJ1-1	TGTGCCTCGGACAGGGGCTCGAACACTGAAGCTTTCTTT	CASDRGSNTEAFF
-	TRBV7-3	-	TRBJ1-2	TGTGCCAGCAGCTTAATGACTGCAGTAAACTATGGCTACACCTTC	CASSLMTAVNYGYTF
-	TRBV27	-	TRBJ1-1	TGTGCCAGTACATCAGGGTTGAACACTGAAGCTTTCTTT	CASTSGLNTEAFF
-	TRBV11-2	-	TRBJ2-7	TGTGCCAGCAGCCTCACATACTACGAGCAGTACTTC	CASSLTYYEQYF
-	TRBV5-1	-	TRBJ2-7	TGCGCCAGCAGCTTGGATACAGGGCGCTACGAGCAGTACTTC	CASSLDTGRYEQYF
-	TRBV29-1	-	TRBJ1-3	TGCAGCGTTGAAGATATCAGGACAGCCGGAAACACCATATATTTT	CSVEDIRTAGNTIYF
-	TRBV25-1	once	TRBJ2-7	TGTGCCAGCAGCCGGGAACCCCACTTC	CASSREPHF
TRBD1	TRBV15	-	TRBJ2-7	TGTGCCACCAGCAGAGCCGGGACAGGGTGGTACGAGCAGTACTTC	CATSRAGTGWYEQYF
TRBD1	TRBV10-2	few	TRBJ1-2	TGCGCCAGCAGTGAGTTGACAGGGAACGGCTACACCTTC	CASSELTGNGYTF
-	TRBV9	few	TRBJ2-7	TGTGCCAGCAGCGTACGGGCAGGGACCTACGAGCAGTACTTC	CASSVRAGTYEQYF
-	TRBV6-1	-	TRBJ1-2	TGTGCCAGCAGTGGGACAGCGAAGAACTATGGCTACACCTTC	CASSGTAKNYGYTF
-	TRBV19	-	TRBJ1-5	TGTGCCAGTCTCGGACATAGCAATCAGCCCCAGCATTTT	CASLGHSNQPQHF
-	TRBV7-2	once	TRBJ1-1	TGTGCCAGCAGCTTATTTCTCCCGACGGGCACTGAAGCTTTCTTT	CASSLFLPTGTEAFF
TRBD1	TRBV18	-	TRBJ2-5	TGTGCCAGCTCACCACCCGGGACAGGAGAGACCCAGTACTTC	CASSPPGTGETQYF
-	TRBV5-4	few	TRBJ2-6	TGTGCCAGCAGCAGTAACAGGATCTCTGGGGCCAACGTCCTGACTTTC	CASSSNRISGANVLTF
TRBD1	TRBV5-1	-	TRBJ1-1	TGCGCCAGCAGCTCCTGGACAGGCCCTAGGGACACTGAAGCTTTCTTT	CASSSWTGPRDTEAFF
TRBD1	TRBV5-4	-	TRBJ2-7	TGTGCCAGCAGCCCAGGGACAGGCCTCTCCTACGAGCAGTACTTC	CASSPGTGLSYEQYF
TRBD2	TRBV19	-	TRBJ2-7	TGTGCCAGTAGTCCCCGGGGGCGGGGGGCAACGAACGAGCAGTACTTC	CASSPRGRGATNEQYF
-	TRBV7-9	-	TRBJ1-3	TGTGCCAGCAGCTCAAACCGGGGGGCGATCGGACACTCTGGAAACACCATATATTTT	CASSSNRGAIGHSGNTIYF
-	TRBV29-1	-	TRBJ2-6	TGCAGCGTTGCGCGGCTGGCGGGGGCCAACGTCCTGACTTTC	CSVARLAGANVLTF
-	TRBV5-1	once	TRBJ1-1	TGCGCCAGCAGCTCCTTACAGGGGAACACTGAAGCTTTCTTT	CASSSLQGNTEAFF
-	TRBV28	-	TRBJ2-7	TGTGCCAGCAGTCCCGGAGGTTTGGCCTACGAGCAGTACTTC	CASSPGGLAYEQYF
-	TRBV6-5	-	TRBJ2-1	TGTGCCAGCAGCTCCCTAGATGGGCAGTTCTTC	CASSSLDGQFF
TRBD1	TRBV19	-	TRBJ1-6	TGTGCCAGTAGTATACAACAGGACAGGGACTATAATTCACCCCTCCACTTT	CASSIQQDRDYNSPLHF
-	TRBV18	-	TRBJ2-6	TGTGCCAGCTCAACTTTGGAACAGGGCGCCAAAGGGGGGGCCAACGTCCTGACTTTC	CASSTLEQGAKGGANVLTF
TRBD1	TRBV2	few	TRBJ1-1	TGTGCCAGCAGCGTGGACAGGGGGAGTACTGAAGCTTTCTTT	CASSVDRGSTEAFF
TRBD1	TRBV9	-	TRBJ2-2	TGTGCCAGCAGCGGCCGACAGGGGGCGGGCACCGGGGAGCTGTTTTTT	CASSGRQGAGTGELFF
-	TRBV27	-	TRBJ2-1	TGTGCCAGCAGTTTAAGGGGGACGACCCTCAATGAGCAGTTCTTC	CASSLRGTTLNEQFF
-	TRBV6-1	-	TRBJ2-7	TGTGCCAGCAGATTAGGGACACTAGTAGACGAGCAGTACTTC	CASRLGTLVDEQYF
-	TRBV7-2	-	TRBJ2-1	TGTGCCAGCAGCCTAGGCGGGGGCTCGTACAATGAGCAGTTCTTC	CASSLGGGSYNEQFF
TRBD1	TRBV30	-	TRBJ1-4	TGTGCCTGGAGTGGGGGACAGGGACCCGAAAAACTGTTTTTT	CAWSGGQGPEKLFF
-	TRBV5-1	few	TRBJ1-1	TGCGCCAGCAGCTTGAACGGAGGGACTGAAGCTTTCTTT	CASSLNGGTEAFF
TRBD2	TRBV15	-	TRBJ2-2	TGTGCCACCAGCAGAGATCCCCCAAGCGGGGGGGCCCCCGGGGAGCTGTTTTTT	CATSRDPPSGGAPGELFF
-	TRBV18	-	TRBJ2-2	TGTGCCAGCTCACCAGAGTCGAACAGCCCCACCGGGGAGCTGTTTTTT	CASSPESNSPTGELFF
-	TRBV29-1	-	TRBJ1-2	TGCAGCGTCCCCGCCGAAGCCAACTATGGCTACACCTTC	CSVPAEANYGYTF
-	TRBV5-1	-	TRBJ1-5	TGCGCCAGCAGCCCAGACCCCGGGATTTCCCAGCCCCAGCATTTT	CASSPDPGISQPQHF
TRBD1	TRBV9	-	TRBJ1-1	TGTGCCAGCAGCGCGCCGGGACAGGGGGCTTCCACTGAAGCTTTCTTT	CASSAPGQGASTEAFF
-	TRBV5-1	few	TRBJ1-1	TGCGCCAGCAGCTTAGACAGGAACACTGAAGCTTTCTTT	CASSLDRNTEAFF
-	TRBV7-8	-	TRBJ2-7	TGTGCCAGCAGCTTAGAGGAGAGGCAGTACTTC	CASSLEERQYF
-	TRBV5-4	-	TRBJ2-1	TGTGCCAGCAGCGAGGGGACACCAAATGAGCAGTTCTTC	CASSEGTPNEQFF
TRBD1	TRBV4-1	-	TRBJ2-2	TGCGCCAGCAGCCAAGGAACGCAGGGGGCCAACACCGGGGAGCTGTTTTTT	CASSQGTQGANTGELFF
TRBD1	TRBV5-1	-	TRBJ1-6	TGCGCCAGCAGCTTGGGTCGGACAGGGTGGAATTCACCCCTCCACTTT	CASSLGRTGWNSPLHF
-	TRBV30	-	TRBJ1-1	TGTGCCTGGAGTGTACAAGTGGAAGCTTTCTTT	CAWSVQVEAFF
-	TRBV5-1	-	TRBJ2-3	TGCGCCAGCAGCAGGGCGGGGAGCACAGATACGCAGTATTTT	CASSRAGSTDTQYF
TRBD2	TRBV11-2	-	TRBJ2-1	TGTGCCAGCAGCTTAGACCCCGCGGGGGGCCTCCTAAGGAGGAATGAGCAGTTCTTC	CASSLDPAGGLLRRNEQFF
-	TRBV19	-	TRBJ1-5	TGTGCCAGTAGTCCCGTTGGGGGGGGCAATCAGCCCCAGCATTTT	CASSPVGGGNQPQHF
TRBD1	TRBV2	-	TRBJ1-4	TGTGCCACTCACCCGGGACAGCAGTATGAAAAACTGTTTTTT	CATHPGQQYEKLFF
-	TRBV10-3	once	TRBJ2-7	TGTGCCATCAGTGAGCTCTACGAGCAGTACTTC	CAISELYEQYF
TRBD1	TRBV7-3	-	TRBJ2-7	TGTGCCAGCAGCCTATTGGGACAGGGGGGCGAGCAGTACTTC	CASSLLGQGGEQYF
-	TRBV18	-	TRBJ1-1	TGTGCCAGCTCGTCTACAGCTGAAGCTTTCTTT	CASSSTAEAFF
-	TRBV18	-	TRBJ1-1	TGTGCCAGCTCACCTCGCCATCCGATAGACACTGAAGCTTTCTTT	CASSPRHPIDTEAFF
TRBD1	TRBV19	-	TRBJ1-3	TGTGCCAGTAGTGCGGAGGGGGCTCTTACTGGAAACACCATATATTTT	CASSAEGALTGNTIYF
TRBD1	TRBV2	-	TRBJ1-6	TGTGCCAGCAGTGGGGACAGCTATAATTCACCCCTCCACTTT	CASSGDSYNSPLHF
-	TRBV6-5	-	TRBJ1-4	TGTGCCAGCAGTAGGGGGGGGTTCGGTGAAAAACTGTTTTTT	CASSRGGFGEKLFF
-	TRBV28	-	TRBJ1-1	TGTGCCAGCAGCCCCTGGGCAGCTGAAGCTTTCTTT	CASSPWAAEAFF